This TCR beta chain was found in a study of blood T cell repertoires in COVID-19. Study context: Donors in the United States, Italy and Spain gave samples during acute or convalescent COVID-19. Nucleic acid was either cDNA or gDNA, and it came from T cells, B-cell-depleted T cells, or PBMCs.

The germline V gene has CDR1 KGHSH and CDR2 LQKENI. The V and J ends lost 5 bases and 1 base respectively, with 8 bases between them. This CDR3 contains 14 residues. Some clones are missing from TCRdb's copy, which holds only in-frame ones; the method was immunoSEQ multiplex PCR. The top ten clones hold roughly 2.2% of a sample with 120,000 or so clones, more than 60% of them seen once. The receptor comes from a woman in her 70s with acute or convalescent COVID-19. The sequencing input was peripheral blood. The genes are TRBV18 and TRBJ2-2, with unresolved D. The CDR3 loop reads CASSETMNTGELFF. CDR3 sequence (DNA): TGTGCCAGCTCAGAGACAATGAACACCGGGGAGCTGTTTTTT.